This T cell receptor (beta chain) emerged from a study of spatial heterogeneity in lung cancer. At the level of the study: A unique TCR and UMI combination showed up more than ten times in raw reads, on average.

Time point denoted: sample taken at primary tumor resection. Study-wide results and limits: Intratumoral expanded alpha and beta TCR counts were found to track tumor mutation counts.

Every individual TCR cDNA molecule carried its own unique molecular identifier, which allowed correction of PCR and sequencing errors. TCRdb re-called the 5' RACE reads with MiXCR, one entry per CDR3 protein. The sample includes roughly 10,000 distinct CDR3 sequences, 12% of them seen just once. By share, this clonotype ranks as medium-sized (0.01 to 0.1%). Its antigen is not identified. In germline, CDR1 is SGHKS, CDR2 YYEKEE (reference sequence). The CDR3 totals 17 residues. V gave up 4 bases and J gave up 6 bases; unmatched junction bases: 13. The chain is built from TRBV5-5 and TRBJ2-1, with TRBD2 identical over 10 bases. This TCR was sampled from a male donor with early-stage non-small cell lung cancer. The material was lung tumor tissue, obtained at surgery. Written as DNA, the CDR3 is TGTGCCAGCAGCAAGGCACCCGGGACTAGCGTTTTCAATGAGCAGTTCTTC. Its translation is CASSKAPGTSVFNEQFF.